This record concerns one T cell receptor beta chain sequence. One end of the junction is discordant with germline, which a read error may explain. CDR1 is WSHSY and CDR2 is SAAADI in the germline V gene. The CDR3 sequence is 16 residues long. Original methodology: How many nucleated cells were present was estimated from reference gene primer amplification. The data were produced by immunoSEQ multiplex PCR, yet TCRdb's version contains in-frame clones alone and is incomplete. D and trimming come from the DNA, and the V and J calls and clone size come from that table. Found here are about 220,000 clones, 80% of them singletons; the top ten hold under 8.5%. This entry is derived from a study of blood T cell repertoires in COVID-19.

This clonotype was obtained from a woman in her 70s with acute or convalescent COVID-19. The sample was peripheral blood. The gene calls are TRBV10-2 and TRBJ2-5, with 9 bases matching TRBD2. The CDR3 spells CARSESAGGPGGTQYF. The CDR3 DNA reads TGCGCCCGCAGTGAGAGCGCGGGGGGGCCTGGGGGGACCCAGTACTTC.